This TCR beta chain was documented in a study of T-cell memory formation after mild COVID-19. Study-wide results and limits: Contracting CD4+ clones sat mainly in CM and EM; CD8+ in EMRA. Day 15 to 85 contracting clones showed balanced CD4/CD8; day 15 to 37 expanders favored CD4+.

The CDR3 is 14 residues long. Per germline, CDR1 SGHDT and CDR2 YYEEEE. Trimming removed 1 base from V and 5 bases from J, with 10 bases in between. In regard to this clonotype: Its antigen remains unknown.

Via MiXCR, TCRdb re-called the 5' RACE reads, giving one row per CDR3 protein. Of 200,000 to 250,000 distinct CDR3 sequences listed, 7.5% to 10% were seen once; the top ten hold roughly a fifth. Sequencing was carried out using PBMCs or a T cell subset sorted from them (not recorded which). The rearrangement joins TRBV5-6 to TRBJ1-5; unclear D gene. This receptor was obtained from a man in his late teens or twenties who had mild COVID-19 (a few samples of this study predate the infection). Cell type and time point are not known. The CDR3 is CASSLRSGYQPQHF. CDR3 nucleotides: TGTGCCAGCAGCTTGCGTTCGGGTTATCAGCCCCAGCATTTT.